This T cell receptor (beta chain) comes out of a study of blood T cell repertoires in COVID-19. In the study overall: The study drew acute and convalescent COVID-19 samples from the United States, Italy and Spain.

Unmatched junction bases numbered 11, after V lost 7 bases and J lost 5 bases. The CDR3 length is 16 residues. Per germline, CDR1 LNHDA and CDR2 SQIVND (reference sequence). Method: immunoSEQ multiplex PCR; TCRdb's copy keeps in-frame clones and lacks some. The sample gives about 110,000 clones, approximately 82% of which show up once; roughly 7.9% is in the top ten. The chain is built from TRBV19 and TRBJ1-1; 12 bases are shared with TRBD1. The sequencing input was peripheral blood. The sequence came from a woman at least 80 years old with active or convalescent COVID-19. DNA of the CDR3: TGTGCCAGTATTAGGAGGGACAGGGGGCGATGGACTGAAGCTTTCTTT. Translated, it gives CASIRRDRGRWTEAFF.